This T cell receptor (beta chain) derives from a study of response to subunit inactivated influenza vaccine. Study outcomes and limitations: The authors proposed limited new T cell recruitment per seasonal influenza vaccination.

TCRdb called the RT-PCR reads again in MiXCR, with one record for every CDR3 protein. The table includes around 530,000 distinct CDR3 sequences, about 17% detected once. This CDR3 is 14 amino acids long. Looked up from germline, CDR1 is SQVTM and CDR2 is ANQGSEA. With 7 bases clipped from V and 6 bases from J, the junction kept 12 bases outside the gene matches. This clonotype was recorded many times. Its specificity is not known. This rearrangement joins TRBV29-1 to TRBJ2-4; the match to TRBD2 covers 7 bases. This clonotype originated in a man aged 50-75 years who received an inactivated influenza vaccine. The material was CD4+ T cells sorted from PBMCs, obtained less than 25 months after vaccination. CDR3 bases: TGCAGCGCCTCAGGCGGGACTACCAGAAACATTCAGTACTTC. Amino acids: CSASGGTTRNIQYF. Full variable domain (missing parts from reference TRBV29-1 and TRBJ2-4): SAVISQKPSRDICQRGTSLTIQCQVDSQVTMMFWYRQQPGQSLTLIATANQGSEATYESGFVIDKFPISRPNLTFSTLTVSNMSPEDSSIYLCSASGGTTRNIQYFGAGTRLSVL.